The present T cell receptor (beta chain) was sequenced within a study of blood T cells in healthy people across ages. Together with a sample-barcoded 5' primer, a J-beta primer mix was included in a second PCR lasting about 6 to 12 cycles. TCRdb passed the 5' RACE reads through MiXCR, listing each CDR3 protein once. Among approximately 810,000 distinct CDR3 sequences, under 35% were seen once, and the ten largest hold about 18%. This TCR derives from an elderly woman in good health. Sequencing was done on a sample of blood.

The CDR3 protein is CASSTRGGTGYTF. In nucleotides, the CDR3 is TGTGCCAGCAGCACGAGAGGCGGAACTGGCTACACCTTC. This chain links TRBV7-2 with TRBJ1-2, with no clear D. Germline values: CDR1 SGHTA, CDR2 FQGNSA. Trimming cost V 5 bases and J 7 bases, with 14 bases left between them. This CDR3 is 13 amino acids long.